This entry lists 22 T cell receptor beta chains sequenced from one sample in a study of blood T cell repertoires in COVID-19. TCRdb's table, derived via immunoSEQ multiplex PCR, lists solely in-frame clones and lacks some. Of about 130,000 clones in the sample, approximately 89% were seen once. The sequenced material came from peripheral blood. The source of these receptors is a man aged 50 or older with acute or convalescent COVID-19.

The chain couples TRBV19 to TRBJ2-7, with 7 positions matching TRBD2. The CDR3 runs to 19 residues. Germline CDR1 LNHDA, CDR2 SQIVND (reference sequence). Trimming removed 2 bases from V and 5 bases from J; junction bases left unmatched: 21. CDR3 in amino acids: CASSIRGDPYPGPRNEQYF. The DNA of the CDR3 is TGTGCCAGTAGTATACGGGGGGACCCCTACCCCGGCCCCAGGAACGAGCAGTACTTC.

The gene calls are TRBV6-5 and TRBJ2-1, with D unclear. CDR1 and CDR2 (germline): MNHEY, SVGAGI. There are 13 residues in the CDR3. V was cut by 4 bases and J by 9 bases, with 13 bases left in between. CDR3 bases: TGTGCCAGCAGTTTTCCGGCGGTCGGTGAGCAGTTCTTC. This sequence encodes CASSFPAVGEQFF.

V and J are TRBV5-4 and TRBJ2-3, with TRBD1 as a possible D gene (6 bases). Trimming cost V 0 bases and J 4 bases, with 15 bases left between them. Germline V gene sequence: CDR1 SGHNT, CDR2 YYREEE (reference sequence). This CDR3 has 16 amino acids. CDR3 amino acids: CASSLGQVFSADTQYF. CDR3 sequence (DNA): TGTGCCAGCAGCTTGGGACAGGTGTTCAGCGCAGATACGCAGTATTTT.

This rearrangement joins TRBV7-9 to TRBJ1-6, with D unresolved. The CDR3 runs 13 residues. From germline, CDR1 is SEHNR and CDR2 FQNEAQ (reference sequence). Between the trimmed V and J ends, which lost 8 bases and 7 bases, there was a span of 12 bases. The CDR3 DNA is TGTGCCAGCCGGCCGGCCGGGAATTCACCCCTCCACTTT. This gives the protein CASRPAGNSPLHF.

This chain connects TRBV6-6 to TRBJ1-4; 7 bases match TRBD1. Germline V gene sequence: CDR1 MNHNY, CDR2 SVGAGI (reference sequence). The length of the CDR3 is 14 residues. The J segment lost 2 bases and the V segment lost 7 bases, leaving 4 bases of the junction unmatched. This chain's CDR3 is CASNRDSTNEKLFF. CDR3 nucleotide sequence: TGTGCCAGCAACAGGGACAGTACTAATGAAAAACTGTTTTTT.

This clone was seen a single time. The J gene is TRBJ1-2, the V gene TRBV5-1; 7 positions agree with TRBD1. The ends lost 5 bases at V and 8 bases at J; junction bases unmatched: 9. From germline, CDR1 is SGHRS and CDR2 YFSETQ. The CDR3 covers 13 residues. In nucleotides, the CDR3 is TGCGCCAGCAGAATAGGGGGCTACGAGGGCTACACCTTC. It yields the protein CASRIGGYEGYTF.

The chain combines TRBV10-3 with TRBJ1-2; no reliable D call. The germline CDR1 and CDR2 sequences are ENHRY and SYGVKD. The ends were cut back, 0 bases at V and 0 bases at J, with 11 bases in the middle. The CDR3 is made up of 16 amino acids. CDR3 protein: CAISESLAGTNYGYTF. The CDR3 DNA reads TGTGCCATCAGTGAGTCGCTAGCCGGTACTAACTATGGCTACACCTTC.

The rearrangement links TRBV6-5 to TRBJ2-5, with TRBD1 as a possible D gene (6 bases). The germline V and J ends were trimmed by 5 bases and 7 bases, with 17 bases remaining between them. CDR1 MNHEY and CDR2 SVGAGI come from the germline V gene. CDR3 length: 14 amino acids. The CDR3 region has the DNA TGTGCCAGCAGTCCACAGGTGGGGGCGCGGACCCAGTACTTC. This encodes CASSPQVGARTQYF.

This clone was counted between two and nine times. The gene calls are TRBV10-1 and TRBJ2-1, with 9 bases identical to TRBD2. Per germline, CDR1 WNHNN and CDR2 SYGVQD (reference sequence). This CDR3 is built from 15 residues. The V segment lost 3 bases and the J segment 6 bases; nucleotides outside the gene matches: 6. Written as DNA, the CDR3 is TGCGCCAGCAGTGATATGGCGGGAGGGCTCAATGAGCAGTTCTTC. It encodes CASSDMAGGLNEQFF.

The genes are TRBV18 and TRBJ2-5, with D perhaps matching TRBD2 (6 bases). This CDR3 region has 14 residues. Trimming pared 5 bases from V and 3 bases from J, leaving 13 bases between. CDR1 and CDR2 from the germline V gene are KGHSH and LQKENI. The CDR3 DNA reads as TGTGCCAGCTCAAACACCGGGGGAAAAGAGACCCAGTACTTC. Amino acid sequence: CASSNTGGKETQYF.

This clone was seen only once. The chain recombines TRBV7-9 with TRBJ1-2; the match to TRBD1 covers 9 bases. Germline loops: CDR1 SEHNR, CDR2 FQNEAQ (reference sequence). This CDR3 is built from 17 residues. The V gene end was trimmed by 1 base and the J gene end by 2 bases; junction bases not matched to a gene: 8. The CDR3 bases are TGTGCCAGCAGCTTAGGGGTACAGGGGGCTGGAAACTATGGCTACACCTTC. Encoded protein: CASSLGVQGAGNYGYTF.

The rearrangement links TRBV7-2 to TRBJ1-1; D is uncertain. Germline CDR1 SGHTA, CDR2 FQGNSA. The CDR3 length is 14 residues. With 1 base removed from V and 6 bases from J, the gap between germline ends came to 12 bases. DNA of the CDR3: TGTGCCAGCAGCTTAGGTCCGGGGATTCCTGAAGCTTTCTTT. Its protein is CASSLGPGIPEAFF.

This clone was recorded only once. The rearrangement links TRBV6-5 to TRBJ1-4; D is unresolved. Germline V gene lookup returns CDR1 MNHEY and CDR2 SVGAGI. The CDR3 loop spans 14 amino acids. The ends were cut back, 6 bases at V and 4 bases at J, with 12 bases in the middle. The CDR3 spells CASRRDPGNEKLFF. The CDR3 bases are TGTGCCAGCAGGAGAGATCCTGGTAATGAAAAACTGTTTTTT.

The J gene is TRBJ2-5, the V gene TRBV11-3, with TRBD2 identical over 15 bases. The CDR3 has 16 residues. After removal of 4 bases from V and 3 bases from J, the junction contained 3 bases not matched to a gene. CDR1 SGHNT and CDR2 YENEEA come from the germline V gene. The DNA for the CDR3 is TGTGCCAGCAGCTCCGGACTAGCGGGGGGGGAAGAGACCCAGTACTTC. As protein: CASSSGLAGGEETQYF.

The chain combines TRBV6-1 with TRBJ2-1; 8 bases align to TRBD2. Germline CDR1 reads MNHNS; CDR2 reads SASEGT. The CDR3 spans 16 residues. Losses at the gene ends were 4 bases for V and 9 bases for J; bases not matched to a gene: 14. CDR3 bases: TGTGCCAGCAGTGCACTCCCGCGGACCGGGGGGGGTGAGCAGTTCTTC. Its translation is CASSALPRTGGGEQFF.

In its sample, this clone was seen once. The chain combines TRBV5-4 with TRBJ2-1; weak D call: TRBD1 (5 bases). The CDR3 has 16 residues. The ends were cut back, 4 bases at V and 0 bases at J, with 14 bases in the middle. Germline V gives CDR1 SGHNT, CDR2 YYREEE (reference sequence). The CDR3 coding sequence is TGTGCCAGCAGCGCAGCAGGGCAACGCTCCTACAATGAGCAGTTCTTC. This encodes CASSAAGQRSYNEQFF.

The CDR3 here is CASSLAPAGGTEAFF. In DNA, the CDR3 is TGCGCCAGCAGCTTGGCTCCAGCCGGGGGCACTGAAGCTTTCTTT. The gene calls are TRBV5-1 and TRBJ1-1; possible D gene TRBD1, 5 bases. Germline V lookup: CDR1 SGHRS, CDR2 YFSETQ. This CDR3 spans 15 amino acids. Trimming took 0 bases from V and 4 from J, leaving 13 bases between them.

The chain joins TRBV6-5 to TRBJ2-5; 7 bases agree with TRBD1. The CDR3 totals 15 residues. The V gene end was trimmed by 4 bases and the J gene end by 2 bases; junction bases not matched to a gene: 7. Germline lookup yields CDR1 MNHEY and CDR2 SVGAGI. The DNA for the CDR3 is TGTGCCAGCAGTTTTAACAGGGGTCGACAAGAGACCCAGTACTTC. Translated, it gives CASSFNRGRQETQYF.

This clone occurred a few times. The chain couples TRBV30 to TRBJ1-2; TRBD1 is a possible D gene (5 bases). Germline values: CDR1 GTSNPN, CDR2 SVGIG (reference sequence). CDR3 size: 13 residues. V was clipped by 0 bases and J by 3 bases, with 8 bases between them. Here the CDR3 reads CAWSVGVYYGYTF. As DNA, the CDR3 is TGTGCCTGGAGTGTAGGGGTCTACTATGGCTACACCTTC. The full variable domain, its missing parts supplied by reference TRBV30 and TRBJ1-2, is SQTIHQWPATLVQPVGSPLSLECTVEGTSNPNLYWYRQAAGRGLQLLFYSVGIGQISSEVPQNLSASRPQDRQFILSSKKLLLSDSGFYLCAWSVGVYYGYTFGSGTRLTVV.

This clone was recorded only once. CDR3 DNA sequence: TGCGCCAGCAGCAACCAACCGACAGGGATGGGAGAGACCCAGTACTTC. Translated: CASSNQPTGMGETQYF. The chain is built from TRBV5-1 and TRBJ2-5; 7 bases are shared with TRBD1. The CDR3 length is 16 residues. After removal of 4 bases from V and 4 bases from J, the junction contained 13 bases not matched to a gene. Germline V gene data show CDR1 as SGHRS and CDR2 as YFSETQ. The full variable domain, its missing parts supplied by reference TRBV5-1 and TRBJ2-5, is KAGVTQTPRYLIKTRGQQVTLSCSPISGHRSVSWYQQTPGQGLQFLFEYFSETQRNKGNFPGRFSGRQFSNSRSEMNVSTLELGDSALYLCASSNQPTGMGETQYFGPGTRLLVL.

J is TRBJ2-2 and V is TRBV27; D ambiguous. The germline V and J ends were trimmed by 8 bases and 0 bases, with 10 bases remaining between them. Germline-derived CDR1 and CDR2 are MNHEY and SMNVEV (reference sequence). The CDR3 extends over 14 amino acids. In DNA, the CDR3 is TGTGCCAGCTCGCCGACATCGAACACCGGGGAGCTGTTTTTT. Amino acids: CASSPTSNTGELFF.

The gene calls are TRBV4-1 and TRBJ1-3; no clear D gene. The CDR3 has 18 residues. Deletions cut 1 base from V and 0 bases from J, with 16 bases between. Germline assignment: CDR1 MGHRA and CDR2 YSYEKL. As DNA, the CDR3 is TGCGCCAGCAGCCAAGGACGGACTCTTTGGGGCTCTGGAAACACCATATATTTT. This translates into CASSQGRTLWGSGNTIYF.